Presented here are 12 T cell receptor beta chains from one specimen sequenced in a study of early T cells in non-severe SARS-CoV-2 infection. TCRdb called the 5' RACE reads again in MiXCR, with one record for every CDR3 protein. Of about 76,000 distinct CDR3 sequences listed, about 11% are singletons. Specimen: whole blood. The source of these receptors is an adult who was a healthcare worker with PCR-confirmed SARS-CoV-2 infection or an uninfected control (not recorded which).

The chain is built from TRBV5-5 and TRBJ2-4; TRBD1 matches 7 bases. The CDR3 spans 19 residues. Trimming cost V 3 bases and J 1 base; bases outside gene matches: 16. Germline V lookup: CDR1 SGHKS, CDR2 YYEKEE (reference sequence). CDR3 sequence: CASSSRTGTVSYAKNIQYF. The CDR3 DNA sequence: TGTGCCAGCAGCTCTCGGACAGGCACGGTCTCCTATGCCAAAAACATTCAGTACTTC. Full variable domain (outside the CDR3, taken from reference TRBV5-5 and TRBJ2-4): DAGVTQSPTHLIKTRGQQVTLRCSPISGHKSVSWYQQVLGQGPQFIFQYYEKEERGRGNFPDRFSARQFPNYSSELNVNALLLGDSALYLCASSSRTGTVSYAKNIQYFGAGTRLSVL.

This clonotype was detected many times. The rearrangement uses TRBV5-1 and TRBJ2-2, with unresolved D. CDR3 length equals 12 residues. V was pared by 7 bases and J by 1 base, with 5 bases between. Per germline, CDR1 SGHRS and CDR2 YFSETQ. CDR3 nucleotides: TGCGCCAGCCTGAGGAACACCGGGGAGCTGTTTTTT. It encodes CASLRNTGELFF.

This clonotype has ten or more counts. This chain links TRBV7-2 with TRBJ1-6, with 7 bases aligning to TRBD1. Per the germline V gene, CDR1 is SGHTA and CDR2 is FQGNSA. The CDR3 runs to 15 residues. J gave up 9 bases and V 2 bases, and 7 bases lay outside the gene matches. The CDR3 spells CASSLKGTEASPLHF. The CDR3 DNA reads TGTGCCAGCAGCTTAAAGGGGACAGAGGCTTCACCCCTCCACTTT.

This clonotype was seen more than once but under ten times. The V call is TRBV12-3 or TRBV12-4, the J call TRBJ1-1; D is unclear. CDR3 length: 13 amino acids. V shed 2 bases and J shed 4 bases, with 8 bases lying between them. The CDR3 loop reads CASSLWRGTEAFF. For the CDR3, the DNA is TGTGCCAGCAGTTTATGGCGTGGCACTGAAGCTTTCTTT.

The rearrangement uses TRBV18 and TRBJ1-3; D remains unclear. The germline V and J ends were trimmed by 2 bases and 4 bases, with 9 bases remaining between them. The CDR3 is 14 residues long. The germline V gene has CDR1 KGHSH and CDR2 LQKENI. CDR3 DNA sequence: TGTGCCAGCTCACCAGACCTTCGCGGAAACACCATATATTTT. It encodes CASSPDLRGNTIYF.

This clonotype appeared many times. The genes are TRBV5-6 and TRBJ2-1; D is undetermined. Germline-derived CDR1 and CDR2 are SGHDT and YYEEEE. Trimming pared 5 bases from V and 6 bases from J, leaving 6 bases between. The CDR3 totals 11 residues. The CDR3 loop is CASRQGNEQFF. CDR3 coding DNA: TGTGCCAGCAGGCAAGGCAATGAGCAGTTCTTC.

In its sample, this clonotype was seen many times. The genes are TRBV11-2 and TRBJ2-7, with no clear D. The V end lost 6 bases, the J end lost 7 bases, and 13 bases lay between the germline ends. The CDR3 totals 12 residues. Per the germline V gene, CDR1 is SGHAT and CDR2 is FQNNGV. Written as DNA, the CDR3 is TGTGCCAGCAGGATCCCCGGCGGTGAGCAGTACTTC. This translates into CASRIPGGEQYF.

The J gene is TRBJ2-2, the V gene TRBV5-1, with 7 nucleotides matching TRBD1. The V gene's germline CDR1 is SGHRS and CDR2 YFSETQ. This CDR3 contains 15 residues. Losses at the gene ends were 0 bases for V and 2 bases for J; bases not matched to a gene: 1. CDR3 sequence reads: CASSLDRGNTGELFF. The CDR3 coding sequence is TGCGCCAGCAGCTTGGACAGGGGAAACACCGGGGAGCTGTTTTTT.

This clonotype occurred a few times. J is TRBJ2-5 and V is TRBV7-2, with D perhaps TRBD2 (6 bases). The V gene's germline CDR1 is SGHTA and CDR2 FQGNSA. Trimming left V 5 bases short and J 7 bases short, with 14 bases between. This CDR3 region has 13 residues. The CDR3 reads CASSLAGGPTQYF. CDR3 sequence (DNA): TGTGCCAGCAGCCTCGCCGGGGGTCCGACCCAGTACTTC.

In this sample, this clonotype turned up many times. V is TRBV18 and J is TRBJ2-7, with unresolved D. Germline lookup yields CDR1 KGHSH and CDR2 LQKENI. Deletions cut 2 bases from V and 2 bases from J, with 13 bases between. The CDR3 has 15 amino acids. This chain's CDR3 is CASSPYTSLPYEQYF. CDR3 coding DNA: TGTGCCAGCTCACCATACACTTCCTTGCCCTACGAGCAGTACTTC.

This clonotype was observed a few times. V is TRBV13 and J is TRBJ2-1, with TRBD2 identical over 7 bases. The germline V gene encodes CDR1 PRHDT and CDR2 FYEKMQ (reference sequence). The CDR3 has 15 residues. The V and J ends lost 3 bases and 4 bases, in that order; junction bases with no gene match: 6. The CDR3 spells CASSLASGIYNEQFF. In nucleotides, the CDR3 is TGTGCCAGCAGCTTGGCTAGCGGAATTTACAATGAGCAGTTCTTC.

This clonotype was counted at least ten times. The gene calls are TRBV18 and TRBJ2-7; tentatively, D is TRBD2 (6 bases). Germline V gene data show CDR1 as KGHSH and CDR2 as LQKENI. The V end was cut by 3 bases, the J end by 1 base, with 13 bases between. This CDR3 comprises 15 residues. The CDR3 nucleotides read TGTGCCAGCTCACCGGGCGGGACCGATTCCTACGAGCAGTACTTC. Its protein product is CASSPGGTDSYEQYF.